Sequencing of this TCR beta chain was carried out in a study of cytomegalovirus exposure and HLA in healthy donors. Study overall: The roughly 120 validation repertoires were reported in a later analysis to have been generated on the same platform as the roughly 720 first-cohort repertoires. Study-wide results and limits: Subsequent analysis of the 110 or so validation repertoires found a tendency for first-cohort TCR clusters to co-occur. Reported performance of the classifier showed diagnosis of cytomegalovirus status with high specificity and sensitivity. The study labeled roughly 160 TCR beta chains cytomegalovirus-associated.

Comments on this clone: Its antigen is as yet unknown.

Using immunoSEQ multiplex PCR, the repertoire was profiled, and TCRdb retains in-frame clones only, with some absent. There are 150,000 to 200,000 clones in the sample; around 88% occur only once, and roughly 1.6% lies in the top ten. The CDR3 totals 13 residues. Trimming took 11 bases from V and 4 from J, leaving 15 bases between them. CDR1 is MNHEY and CDR2 is SMNVEV in the germline V gene (reference sequence). The chain recombines TRBV27 with TRBJ2-1, with D perhaps TRBD2 (5 bases). The clonotype comes from a woman between 18 and 29 years old in good health and CMV-seronegative. Sequencing was done on a sample of PBMCs. The CDR3 region has the DNA TGTGCCTCTCTAGGGAGTAATTACAATGAGCAGTTCTTC. Its protein is CASLGSNYNEQFF.